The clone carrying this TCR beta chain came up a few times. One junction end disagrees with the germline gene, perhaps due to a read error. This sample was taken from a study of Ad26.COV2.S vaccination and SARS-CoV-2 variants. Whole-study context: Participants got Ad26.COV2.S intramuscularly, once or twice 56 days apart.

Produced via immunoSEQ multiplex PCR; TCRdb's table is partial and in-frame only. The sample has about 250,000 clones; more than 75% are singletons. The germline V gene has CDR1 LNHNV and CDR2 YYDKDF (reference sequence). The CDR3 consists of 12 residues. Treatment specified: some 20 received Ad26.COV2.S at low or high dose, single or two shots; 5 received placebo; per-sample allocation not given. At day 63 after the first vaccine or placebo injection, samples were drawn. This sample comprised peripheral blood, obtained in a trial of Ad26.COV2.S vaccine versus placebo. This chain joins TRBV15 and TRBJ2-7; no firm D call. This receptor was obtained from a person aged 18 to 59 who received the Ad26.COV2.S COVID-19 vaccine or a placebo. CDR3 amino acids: CATSPAHQDPSF. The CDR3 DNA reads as TGTGCCACCAGCCCCGCTCACCAGGACCCTTCGTTC. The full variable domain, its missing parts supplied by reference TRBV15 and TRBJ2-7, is DAMVIQNPRYQVTQFGKPVTLSCSQTLNHNVMYWYQQKSSQAPKLLFHYYDKDFNNEADTPDNFQSRRPNTSFCFLDIRSPGLGDTAMYLCATSPAHQDPSFGPGTRLTVT.